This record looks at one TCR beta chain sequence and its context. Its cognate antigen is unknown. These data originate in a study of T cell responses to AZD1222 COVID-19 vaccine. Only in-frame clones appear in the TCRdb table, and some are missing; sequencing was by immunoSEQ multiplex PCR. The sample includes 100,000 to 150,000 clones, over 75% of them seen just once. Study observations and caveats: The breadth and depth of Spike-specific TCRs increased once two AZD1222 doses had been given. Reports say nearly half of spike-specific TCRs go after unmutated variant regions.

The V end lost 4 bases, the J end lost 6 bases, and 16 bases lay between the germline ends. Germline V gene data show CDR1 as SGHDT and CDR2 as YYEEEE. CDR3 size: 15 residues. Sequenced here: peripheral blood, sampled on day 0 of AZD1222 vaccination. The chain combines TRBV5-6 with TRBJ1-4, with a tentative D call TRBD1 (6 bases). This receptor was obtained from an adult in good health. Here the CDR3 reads CASSQPGGIYEKLFF. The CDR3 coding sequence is TGTGCCAGCAGCCAGCCGGGGGGCATTTATGAAAAACTGTTTTTT. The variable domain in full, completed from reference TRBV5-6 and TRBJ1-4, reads DAGVTQSPTHLIKTRGQQVTLRCSPKSGHDTVSWYQQALGQGPQFIFQYYEEEERQRGNFPDRFSGHQFPNYSSELNVNALLLGDSALYLCASSQPGGIYEKLFFGSGTQLSVL.